Listed below are T cell receptor beta chains from one sample, sequenced in a study of blood T cells in healthy people across ages. MiXCR was run by TCRdb on the 5' RACE reads, yielding one entry per CDR3 protein. The sample consists of about 1.5 million distinct CDR3 sequences, 40% to 45% of them appearing once. Sequenced material: blood. All receptors derive from a woman younger than 35 in good health. CDR3s include the opening cysteine and the closing phenylalanine or tryptophan. Fields, in order: V gene, CDR3 protein.

>TRBV9
CASSLEGEGSYEQYF
>TRBV6-2/TRBV6-3
CASSPGLQKLFF
>TRBV7-2
CASSLNRALEPGHTF
>TRBV4-1
CASSWEGRNTEAFF
>TRBV7-9
CASSLADDLFF
>TRBV20-1
CSACDPGLPYEQYF
>TRBV4-3
CASSQDLGISWTEAFF
>TRBV29-1
CSVVLPLTGELFF
>TRBV6-6
CASSYALSGPLVTEFF
>TRBV7-9
CASSLTTGFDEQFF
>TRBV4-3
CASSQDISYSYNEQFF
>TRBV27
CASRTLLGWSVYTF
>TRBV5-1
CASSLRGGKGMNTEAFF
>TRBV6-2/TRBV6-3
CASSYLGGVGEQFF
>TRBV29-1
CSVEDGNEQFF
>TRBV10-3
CAISAGYTDTQYF
>TRBV11-2
CASRPLRRQGVHKTNEKLFF
>TRBV5-1
CASSTYSSGGSNEQFF
>TRBV20-1
CSASMGGTEVFF
>TRBV6-2/TRBV6-3
CASLGLAEWATDAQYF
>TRBV5-1
CASNYRPNTEAFF
>TRBV4-3
CASSQGTGTGSGNTIYF